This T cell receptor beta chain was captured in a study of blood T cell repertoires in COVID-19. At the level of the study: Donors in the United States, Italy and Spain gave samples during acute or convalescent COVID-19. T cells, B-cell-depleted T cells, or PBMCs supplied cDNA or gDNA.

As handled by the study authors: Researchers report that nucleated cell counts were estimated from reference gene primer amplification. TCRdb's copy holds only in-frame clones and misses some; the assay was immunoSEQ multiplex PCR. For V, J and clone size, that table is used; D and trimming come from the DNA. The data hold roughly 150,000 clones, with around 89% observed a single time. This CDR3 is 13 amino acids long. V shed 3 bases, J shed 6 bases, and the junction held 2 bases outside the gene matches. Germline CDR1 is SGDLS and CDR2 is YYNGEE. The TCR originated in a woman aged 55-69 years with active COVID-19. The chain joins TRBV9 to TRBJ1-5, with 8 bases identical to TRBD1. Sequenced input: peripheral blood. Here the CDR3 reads CASSAGTGQPQHF. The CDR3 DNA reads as TGTGCCAGCAGCGCCGGGACAGGTCAGCCCCAGCATTTT. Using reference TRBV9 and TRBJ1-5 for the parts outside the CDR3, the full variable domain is DSGVTQTPKHLITATGQRVTLRCSPRSGDLSVYWYQQSLDQGLQFLIQYYNGEERAKGNILERFSAQQFPDLHSELNLSSLELGDSALYFCASSAGTGQPQHFGDGTRLSIL.